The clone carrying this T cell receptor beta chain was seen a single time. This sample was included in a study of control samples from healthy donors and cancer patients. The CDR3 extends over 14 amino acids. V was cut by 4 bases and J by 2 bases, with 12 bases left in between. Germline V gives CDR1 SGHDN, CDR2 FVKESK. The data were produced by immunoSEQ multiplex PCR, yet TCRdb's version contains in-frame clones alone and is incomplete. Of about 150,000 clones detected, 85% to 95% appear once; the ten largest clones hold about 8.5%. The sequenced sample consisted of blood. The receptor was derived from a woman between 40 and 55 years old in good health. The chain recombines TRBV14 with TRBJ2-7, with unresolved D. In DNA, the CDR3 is TGTGCCAGCAGCCGGGCAGGCCAAACCTACGAGCAGTACTTC. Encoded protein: CASSRAGQTYEQYF.